This TCR beta chain was recorded in a study of blood T cell repertoires in COVID-19. This table comes from immunoSEQ multiplex PCR, and its TCRdb copy is limited to in-frame clones, with some not included. The table lists about 150,000 clones, about four fifths of them singletons. This clone was detected only once. The CDR3 consists of 18 residues. V lost 0 bases, J lost 3 bases, and 20 bases lay in between. The germline V gene has CDR1 SGHDN and CDR2 FVKESK. This sequence joins TRBV14 and TRBJ1-1; D is perhaps TRBD1 (6 bases). Specimen: peripheral blood. The clonotype originates from an older woman with COVID-19, enrolled during active disease. The CDR3 DNA sequence: TGTGCCAGCAGCCAAGAGTGGCGGCTGAGAGGGGGTCACACTGAAGCTTTCTTT. It translates to CASSQEWRLRGGHTEAFF.